This T cell receptor beta chain was observed in a study of OX40 agonist ivuxolimab in advanced cancers. At the level of the study: At 0.01 to 10 mg/kg, ivuxolimab was administered intravenously to patients every 2 weeks.

V lost 2 bases to trimming and J lost 1 base, with 12 bases between them. Germline assignment: CDR1 LNHDA and CDR2 SQIVND (reference sequence). The CDR3 runs 16 residues. Using immunoSEQ multiplex PCR, the repertoire was profiled, and TCRdb retains in-frame clones only, with some absent. The sample shows approximately 67,000 clones, about 93% of them seen only once. Sequencing used CD4+ or CD8+ T cells sorted from blood, obtained in a trial of the OX40 agonist ivuxolimab. The source of this sequence is an adult with an advanced solid tumor such as melanoma, head and neck, liver or kidney cancer. This chain uses TRBV19 with TRBJ1-5; D gene unclear. CDR3 DNA: TGTGCCAGTAGTATAAGTGCCCACAGAAGCAATCAGCCCCAGCATTTT. Translated: CASSISAHRSNQPQHF.